The rows below give T cell receptor beta chains drawn from one sample of a study of OX40 agonist ivuxolimab in advanced cancers. The assay was immunoSEQ multiplex PCR, and TCRdb's table has in-frame clones only and misses some. The repertoire includes about 72,000 clones, around 90% of them detected once, and more than 0.85% sits in the top ten. Sequenced material: CD4+ or CD8+ T cells sorted from blood, taken in a trial of the OX40 agonist ivuxolimab. The receptors here all came from an adult with an advanced solid tumor such as melanoma, head and neck, liver or kidney cancer. The CDR3 runs from the conserved cysteine through the conserved F or W. The D gene is left open where the match is weak.

v_call: TRBV5-1; d_call: NA; cdr3_aa: CASSPAWDEQYF
v_call: TRBV7-3; d_call: NA; cdr3_aa: CASSFGIGGTPYEQYF
v_call: TRBV10-3; d_call: TRBD1; cdr3_aa: CAISDRGETEAFF
v_call: TRBV4-1; d_call: NA; cdr3_aa: CASSQGVTSEKLFF
v_call: TRBV13; d_call: NA; cdr3_aa: CASSLMGPQETQYF
v_call: TRBV6-5; d_call: TRBD1; cdr3_aa: CASMRTGTNEKLFF
v_call: TRBV10-1; d_call: NA; cdr3_aa: CASTGGAYYNEQFF
v_call: TRBV2; d_call: NA; cdr3_aa: CASSPLVAEETQYF
v_call: TRBV2; d_call: NA; cdr3_aa: CASSPQGPYGYTF
v_call: TRBV5-1; d_call: TRBD1; cdr3_aa: CASSPRTDRTGELFF
v_call: TRBV7-9; d_call: TRBD1; cdr3_aa: CASSSRGPETQYF
v_call: TRBV11-3; d_call: TRBD1; cdr3_aa: CASSLPGQGRSEQYF
v_call: TRBV18; d_call: NA; cdr3_aa: CASSPESNLGYTF
v_call: TRBV28; d_call: NA; cdr3_aa: CASSVLAQSSYEQYF
v_call: TRBV5-1; d_call: TRBD2; cdr3_aa: CASSLWTSGVTDTQYF
v_call: TRBV28; d_call: TRBD1; cdr3_aa: CASSRHTGGGNYGYTF
v_call: TRBV19; d_call: NA; cdr3_aa: CASSPKGGVGYTF
v_call: TRBV4-2; d_call: TRBD1; cdr3_aa: CASSQGDDRVDQPQHF
v_call: TRBV28; d_call: TRBD2; cdr3_aa: CASSFLAGSTNIQYF
v_call: TRBV10-3; d_call: NA; cdr3_aa: CAISPSTDTQYF
v_call: TRBV5-1; d_call: NA; cdr3_aa: CASSLARSNSYEQYF
v_call: TRBV18; d_call: NA; cdr3_aa: CASSEGTSNQPQHF
v_call: TRBV7-9; d_call: NA; cdr3_aa: CASSSIRDGGYEQYF
v_call: TRBV5-1; d_call: TRBD1; cdr3_aa: CASSSRDSNTEAFF
v_call: TRBV4-2; d_call: NA; cdr3_aa: CASSQDRTPGEQYF
v_call: TRBV6-5; d_call: NA; cdr3_aa: CASSPTGGTDREQYF
v_call: TRBV5-4; d_call: TRBD2; cdr3_aa: CASSSGLANTGELFF
v_call: TRBV7-3; d_call: NA; cdr3_aa: CASSLGRSRAVDEKLFF
v_call: TRBV7-2; d_call: NA; cdr3_aa: CASSLGGLYEQYF
v_call: TRBV7-2; d_call: TRBD2; cdr3_aa: CASSLEAAGGTDTQYF
v_call: TRBV6-6; d_call: NA; cdr3_aa: CASSSGTANGETQYF
v_call: TRBV28; d_call: TRBD1; cdr3_aa: CAIQTGGAGGGYTF
v_call: TRBV29-1; d_call: TRBD1; cdr3_aa: CSESRTGGTEAFF
v_call: TRBV4-2; d_call: NA; cdr3_aa: CASSQVARGTGELFF
v_call: TRBV6-1; d_call: NA; cdr3_aa: CASRNQGFDGYTF
v_call: TRBV11-2; d_call: NA; cdr3_aa: CASSLGRGTGELFF
v_call: TRBV29-1; d_call: NA; cdr3_aa: CSVGARDTEQYF
v_call: TRBV5-4; d_call: TRBD1; cdr3_aa: CASSSDRVGEQYF
v_call: TRBV18; d_call: NA; cdr3_aa: CASSPRGGRDEKLFF
v_call: TRBV28; d_call: NA; cdr3_aa: CASSRLLAFF
v_call: TRBV6-1; d_call: NA; cdr3_aa: CASSPGRETQYF
v_call: TRBV28; d_call: TRBD1; cdr3_aa: CASSLDRAMETQYF
v_call: TRBV11-2; d_call: NA; cdr3_aa: CASSFSDTEAFF
v_call: TRBV6-4; d_call: NA; cdr3_aa: CASSAVGGNTDTQYF
v_call: TRBV19; d_call: NA; cdr3_aa: CASSSPGGGTNTEAFF
v_call: TRBV9; d_call: TRBD1; cdr3_aa: CASSPSTGGYGYTF